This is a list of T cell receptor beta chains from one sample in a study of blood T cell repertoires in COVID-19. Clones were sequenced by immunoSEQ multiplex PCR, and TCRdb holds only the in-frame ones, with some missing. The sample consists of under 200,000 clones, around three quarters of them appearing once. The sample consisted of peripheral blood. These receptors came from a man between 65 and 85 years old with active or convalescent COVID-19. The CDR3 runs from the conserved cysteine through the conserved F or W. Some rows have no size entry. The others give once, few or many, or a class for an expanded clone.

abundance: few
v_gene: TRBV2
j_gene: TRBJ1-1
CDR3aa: CASSKQSSEAFF

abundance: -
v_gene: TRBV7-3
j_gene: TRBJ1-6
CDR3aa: CASSPGQGGSPLHF

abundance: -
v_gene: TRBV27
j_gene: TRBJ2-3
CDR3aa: CVTSSVRGTDTQYF

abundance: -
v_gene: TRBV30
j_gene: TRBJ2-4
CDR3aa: CAWSREQGKNIQYF

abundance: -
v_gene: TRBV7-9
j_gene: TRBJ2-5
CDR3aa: CASSLLREGGETQYF

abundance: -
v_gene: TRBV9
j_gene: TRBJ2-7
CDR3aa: CASSPEQGVGYEQYF

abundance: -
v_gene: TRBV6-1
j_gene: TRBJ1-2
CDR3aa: CASSEGTGSYGYTF

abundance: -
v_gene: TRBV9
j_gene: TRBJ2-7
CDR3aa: CASSVDGEDRETYEQYF

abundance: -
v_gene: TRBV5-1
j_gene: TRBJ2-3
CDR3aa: CASSLGQATGDTQYF

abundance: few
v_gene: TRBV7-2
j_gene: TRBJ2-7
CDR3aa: CASSLSRVGNEQYF

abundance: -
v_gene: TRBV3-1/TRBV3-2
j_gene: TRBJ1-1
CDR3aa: CASSPSGGDREAFF

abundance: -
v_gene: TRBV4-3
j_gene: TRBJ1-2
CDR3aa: CASSRQLGGYGYTF

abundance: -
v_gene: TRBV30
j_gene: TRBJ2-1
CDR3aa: CAWSVVSPNEQFF

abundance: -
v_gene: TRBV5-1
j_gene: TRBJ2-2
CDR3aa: CASSLGASVSTGELFF

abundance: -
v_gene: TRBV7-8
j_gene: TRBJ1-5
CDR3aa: CASSLAGTGVYSNQPQHF

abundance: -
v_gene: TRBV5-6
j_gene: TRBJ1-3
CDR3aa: CASSLVETSGNTIYF

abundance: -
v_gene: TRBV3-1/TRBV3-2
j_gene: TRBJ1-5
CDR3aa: CASSRQVNQPQHF

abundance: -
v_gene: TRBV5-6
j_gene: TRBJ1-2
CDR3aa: CASSLLKGQGANYGYTF

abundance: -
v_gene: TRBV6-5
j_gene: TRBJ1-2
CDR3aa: CASSSQGGHYGYTF

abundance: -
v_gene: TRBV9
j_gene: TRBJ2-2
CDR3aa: CASSVVVEPGELFF

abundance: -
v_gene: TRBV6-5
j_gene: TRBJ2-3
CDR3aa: CASITGQGADTQYF

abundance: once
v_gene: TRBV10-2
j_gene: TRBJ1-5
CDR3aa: CASSSGQGGVDQPQHF